These 6 T cell receptor beta chains share one sample of origin, sequenced in a study of T cell changes during pregnancy in multiple sclerosis (dated by TCRdb to between 2018 and 2020). Library prep was done by the immunoSEQ multiplex PCR assay. TCRdb stores this immuneACCESS table with in-frame sequences only. Part of the clones is absent; in the studies checked, under half of the shortfall reflects unresolved V genes, and no reason is known for the rest. The table for this sample lists roughly 100,000 clones; roughly 92% of them were counted only once. Of the sample, roughly 0.93% falls within the top ten clones. Sequencing was performed on peripheral blood, taken after pregnancy. These receptors all come from a female donor with multiple sclerosis, enrolled in a pregnancy study.

This chain links TRBV15 with TRBJ2-7; a possible D gene is TRBD1 (5 bases). V gave up 0 bases and J gave up 5 bases, with 14 bases separating them. There are 15 residues in the CDR3. Germline V CDR1 and CDR2: LNHNV, YYDKDF (reference sequence). This chain's CDR3 is CATSREGESSHEQYF. The CDR3 DNA follows: TGTGCCACCAGCAGAGAAGGGGAAAGTTCCCACGAGCAGTACTTC.

The chain uses TRBV6-6 and TRBJ1-1, with TRBD1 identical over 7 bases. The germline V gene has CDR1 MNHNY and CDR2 SVGAGI (reference sequence). V dropped 7 bases and J dropped 1; count of bases not matched to a gene: 6. This CDR3 region has 14 residues. The CDR3 region has the DNA TGTGCCAGCACCCCGGGGACAGCGAACACTGAAGCTTTCTTT. It is translated as CASTPGTANTEAFF.

This clone was found a few times. The V call is TRBV4-2, the J call TRBJ1-1; maybe TRBD1 (5 bases). Germline CDR1 is LGHNA and CDR2 is YNFKEQ. There are 13 residues in the CDR3. The ends were cut back, 4 bases at V and 5 bases at J, with 11 bases in the middle. Here the CDR3 DNA reads TGTGCCAGCAGCCCAGGGAGGTTGACTGAAGCTTTCTTT. Its protein is CASSPGRLTEAFF.

J is TRBJ2-1 and V is TRBV30; D is possibly TRBD2 (6 bases). Germline CDR1 is GTSNPN and CDR2 is SVGIG (reference sequence). This CDR3 is 16 amino acids long. V lost 5 bases and J 9 bases, leaving 26 bases between the germline ends. The CDR3 region has the DNA TGTGCCTGGGCGCGGCGGCTAGCCGGGATGGAGGGTGAGCAGTTCTTC. Amino acid sequence: CAWARRLAGMEGEQFF.

V is TRBV19 and J is TRBJ1-2, with 8 bases that match TRBD1. The V segment lost 3 bases and the J segment 2 bases; nucleotides outside the gene matches: 5. The CDR3 has 15 amino acids. From germline, CDR1 is LNHDA and CDR2 SQIVND (reference sequence). The CDR3 spells CASSIGTGVNYGYTF. The CDR3 DNA reads TGTGCCAGTAGTATTGGGACAGGTGTCAACTATGGCTACACCTTC.

V and J are TRBV28 and TRBJ2-7; D ambiguous. This CDR3 contains 15 residues. Trimming left V 6 bases short and J 4 bases short, with 19 bases between. Per germline, CDR1 MDHEN and CDR2 SYDVKM. As DNA, the CDR3 is TGTGCCAGCAGCCCCCGCGGAGAGGATAGATACGAGCAGTACTTC. This encodes CASSPRGEDRYEQYF.